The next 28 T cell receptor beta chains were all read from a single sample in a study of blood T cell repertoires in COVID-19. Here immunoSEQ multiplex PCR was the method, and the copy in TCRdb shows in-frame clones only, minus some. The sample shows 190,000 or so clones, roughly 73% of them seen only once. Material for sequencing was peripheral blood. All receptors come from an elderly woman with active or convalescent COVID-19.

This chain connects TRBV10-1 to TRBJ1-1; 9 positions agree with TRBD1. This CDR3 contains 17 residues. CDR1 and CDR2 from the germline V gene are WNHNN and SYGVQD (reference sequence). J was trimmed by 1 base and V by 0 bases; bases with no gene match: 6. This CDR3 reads CASSESGTGSGNTEAFF. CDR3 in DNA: TGCGCCAGCAGTGAGTCGGGGACAGGGTCGGGGAACACTGAAGCTTTCTTT.

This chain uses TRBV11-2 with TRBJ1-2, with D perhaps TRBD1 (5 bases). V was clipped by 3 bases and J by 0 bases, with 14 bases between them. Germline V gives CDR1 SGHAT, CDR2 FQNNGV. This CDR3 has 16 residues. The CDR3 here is CASSFVTTEANYGYTF. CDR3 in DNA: TGTGCCAGCAGCTTCGTTACGACAGAAGCTAACTATGGCTACACCTTC.

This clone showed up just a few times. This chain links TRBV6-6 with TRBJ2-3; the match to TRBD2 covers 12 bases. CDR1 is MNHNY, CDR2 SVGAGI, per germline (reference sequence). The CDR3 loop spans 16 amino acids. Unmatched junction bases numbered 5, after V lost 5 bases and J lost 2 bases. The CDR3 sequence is CASSRTSGEYTDTQYF. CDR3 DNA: TGTGCCAGCAGTCGGACTAGCGGGGAGTACACAGATACGCAGTATTTT.

As DNA, the CDR3 is TGTGCCAGCAGGCGAACAGTCTGGACTGAAGCTTTCTTT. Its translation is CASRRTVWTEAFF. This chain connects TRBV2 to TRBJ1-1; no firm D call. The CDR3 contains 13 residues. With 6 bases removed from V and 5 bases from J, the gap between germline ends came to 13 bases. Germline CDR1 SNHLY, CDR2 FYNNEI.

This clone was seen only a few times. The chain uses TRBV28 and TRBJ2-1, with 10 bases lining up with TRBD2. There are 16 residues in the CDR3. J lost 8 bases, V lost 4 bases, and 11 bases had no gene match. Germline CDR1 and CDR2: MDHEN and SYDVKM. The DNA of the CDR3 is TGTGCCAGCAGTTCACCTGCTAGCGGGGGTGTTGATGAGCAGTTCTTC. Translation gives CASSSPASGGVDEQFF. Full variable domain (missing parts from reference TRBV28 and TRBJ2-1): DVKVTQSSRYLVKRTGEKVFLECVQDMDHENMFWYRQDPGLGLRLIYFSYDVKMKEKGDIPEGYSVSREKKERFSLILESASTNQTSMYLCASSSPASGGVDEQFFGPGTRLTVL.

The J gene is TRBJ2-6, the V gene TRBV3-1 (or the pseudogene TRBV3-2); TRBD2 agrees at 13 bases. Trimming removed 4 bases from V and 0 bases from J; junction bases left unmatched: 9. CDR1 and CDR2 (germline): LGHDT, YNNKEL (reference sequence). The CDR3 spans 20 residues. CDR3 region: CASSPRTSGGVDSGANVLTF. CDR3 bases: TGTGCCAGCAGCCCAAGGACTAGCGGGGGTGTAGACTCTGGGGCCAACGTCCTGACTTTC.

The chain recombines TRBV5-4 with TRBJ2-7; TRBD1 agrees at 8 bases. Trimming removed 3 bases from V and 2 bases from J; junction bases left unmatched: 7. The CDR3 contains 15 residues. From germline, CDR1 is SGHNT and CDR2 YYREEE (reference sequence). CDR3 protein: CASSSKQGDPYEQYF. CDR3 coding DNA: TGTGCCAGCAGCTCGAAACAGGGGGACCCCTACGAGCAGTACTTC. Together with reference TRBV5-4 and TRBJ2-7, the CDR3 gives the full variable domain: ETGVTQSPTHLIKTRGQQVTLRCSSQSGHNTVSWYQQALGQGPQFIFQYYREEENGRGNFPPRFSGLQFPNYSSELNVNALELDDSALYLCASSSKQGDPYEQYFGPGTRLTVT.

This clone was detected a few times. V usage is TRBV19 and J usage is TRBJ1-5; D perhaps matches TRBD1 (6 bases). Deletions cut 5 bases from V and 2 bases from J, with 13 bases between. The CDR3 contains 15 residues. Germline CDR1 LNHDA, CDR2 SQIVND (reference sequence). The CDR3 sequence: CASSGGANGNQPQHF. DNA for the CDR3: TGTGCCAGTAGTGGGGGGGCTAATGGCAATCAGCCCCAGCATTTT. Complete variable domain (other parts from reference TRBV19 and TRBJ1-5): DGGITQSPKYLFRKEGQNVTLSCEQNLNHDAMYWYRQDPGQGLRLIYYSQIVNDFQKGDIAEGYSVSREKKESFPLTVTSAQKNPTAFYLCASSGGANGNQPQHFGDGTRLSIL.

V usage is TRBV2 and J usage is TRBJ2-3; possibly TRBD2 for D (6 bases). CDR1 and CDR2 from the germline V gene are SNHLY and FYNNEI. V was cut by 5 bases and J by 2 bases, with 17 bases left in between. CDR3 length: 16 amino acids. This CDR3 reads CASSTIGGLNTDTQYF. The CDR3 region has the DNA TGTGCCAGCAGTACGATTGGGGGACTTAACACAGATACGCAGTATTTT.

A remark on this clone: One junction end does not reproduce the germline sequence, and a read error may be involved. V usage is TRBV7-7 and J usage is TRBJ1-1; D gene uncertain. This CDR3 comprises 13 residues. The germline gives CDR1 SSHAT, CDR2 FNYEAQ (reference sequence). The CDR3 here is CASSLIANTEAFF. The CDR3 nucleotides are TGTGCTAGCAGCTTAATAGCGAACACTGAAGCTTTCTTT.

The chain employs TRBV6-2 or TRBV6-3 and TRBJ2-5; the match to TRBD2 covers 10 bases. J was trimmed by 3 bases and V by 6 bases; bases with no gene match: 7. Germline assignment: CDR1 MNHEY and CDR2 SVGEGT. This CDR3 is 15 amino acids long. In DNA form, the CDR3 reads TGTGCCAGCAGCGGAGCGGGGGGGGGTGAAGAGACCCAGTACTTC. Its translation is CASSGAGGGEETQYF.

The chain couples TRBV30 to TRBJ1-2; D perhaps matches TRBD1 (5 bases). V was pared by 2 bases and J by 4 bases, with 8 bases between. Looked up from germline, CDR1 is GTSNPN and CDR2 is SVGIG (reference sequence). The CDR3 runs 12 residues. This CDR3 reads CAWSRGFYGYTF. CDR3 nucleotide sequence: TGTGCCTGGAGTCGGGGGTTCTATGGCTACACCTTC.

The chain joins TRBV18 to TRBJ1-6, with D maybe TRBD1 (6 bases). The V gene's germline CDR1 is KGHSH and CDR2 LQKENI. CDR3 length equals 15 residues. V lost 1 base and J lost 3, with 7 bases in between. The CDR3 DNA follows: TGTGCCAGCTCACCACGACAGGACTATAATTCACCCCTCCACTTT. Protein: CASSPRQDYNSPLHF. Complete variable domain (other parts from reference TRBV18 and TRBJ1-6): NAGVMQNPRHLVRRRGQEARLRCSPMKGHSHVYWYRQLPEEGLKFMVYLQKENIIDESGMPKERFSAEFPKEGPSILRIQQVVRGDSAAYFCASSPRQDYNSPLHFGNGTRLTVT.

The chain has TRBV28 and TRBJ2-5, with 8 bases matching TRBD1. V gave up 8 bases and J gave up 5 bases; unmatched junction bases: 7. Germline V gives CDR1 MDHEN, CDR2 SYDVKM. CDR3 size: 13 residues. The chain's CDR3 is CASRQGAGETQYF. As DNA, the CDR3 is TGTGCCAGCCGGCAGGGGGCCGGGGAGACCCAGTACTTC. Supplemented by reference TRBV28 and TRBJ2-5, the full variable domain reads DVKVTQSSRYLVKRTGEKVFLECVQDMDHENMFWYRQDPGLGLRLIYFSYDVKMKEKGDIPEGYSVSREKKERFSLILESASTNQTSMYLCASRQGAGETQYFGPGTRLLVL.

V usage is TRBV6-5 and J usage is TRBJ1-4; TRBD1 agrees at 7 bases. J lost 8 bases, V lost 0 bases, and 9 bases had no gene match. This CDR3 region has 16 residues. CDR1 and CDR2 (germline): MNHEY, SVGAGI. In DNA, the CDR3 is TGTGCCAGCAGTTACTCCGGGGGACAGAATGGCGAAAAACTGTTTTTT. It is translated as CASSYSGGQNGEKLFF.

This chain's CDR3 is CASSSGERTGVSGTF. CDR3 in DNA: TGTGCCAGCAGCAGTGGAGAAAGGACAGGGGTTTCTGGCACCTTC. The chain carries TRBV11-2 and TRBJ1-2, with 9 bases lining up with TRBD1. The CDR3 spans 15 residues. Germline CDR1 and CDR2: SGHAT and FQNNGV. V was pared by 5 bases and J by 13 bases, with 17 bases of the junction left unmatched.

The CDR3 DNA is TGCGCCAGCCGTAATTCAGGGTCTAGCACAGATACGCAGTATTTT. It translates to CASRNSGSSTDTQYF. The rearrangement joins TRBV5-1 to TRBJ2-3, with D perhaps matching TRBD1 (5 bases). The CDR3 runs 15 residues. Germline V gene sequence: CDR1 SGHRS, CDR2 YFSETQ. Trimming took 7 bases from V and 0 from J, leaving 15 bases between them.

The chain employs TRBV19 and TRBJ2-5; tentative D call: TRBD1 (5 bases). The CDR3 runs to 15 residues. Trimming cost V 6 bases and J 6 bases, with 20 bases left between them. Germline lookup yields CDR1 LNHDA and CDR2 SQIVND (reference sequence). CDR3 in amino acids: CASSLMTQGPQTQYF. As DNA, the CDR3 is TGTGCCAGTAGCCTTATGACCCAGGGCCCGCAGACCCAGTACTTC.

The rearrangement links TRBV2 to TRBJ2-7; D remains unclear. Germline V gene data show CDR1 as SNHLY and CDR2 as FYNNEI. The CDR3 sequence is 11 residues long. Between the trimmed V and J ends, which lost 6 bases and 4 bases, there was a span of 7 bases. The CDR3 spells CASSLAYEQYF. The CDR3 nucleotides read TGTGCCAGCAGCCTCGCGTACGAGCAGTACTTC.

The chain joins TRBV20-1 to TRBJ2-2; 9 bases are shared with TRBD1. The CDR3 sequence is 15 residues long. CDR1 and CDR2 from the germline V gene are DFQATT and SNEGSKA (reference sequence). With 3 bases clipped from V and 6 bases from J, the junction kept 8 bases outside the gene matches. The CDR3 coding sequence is TGCAGTGCTAGTTCCCCGGGACAGGGATCCGGGGAGCTGTTTTTT. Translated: CSASSPGQGSGELFF.

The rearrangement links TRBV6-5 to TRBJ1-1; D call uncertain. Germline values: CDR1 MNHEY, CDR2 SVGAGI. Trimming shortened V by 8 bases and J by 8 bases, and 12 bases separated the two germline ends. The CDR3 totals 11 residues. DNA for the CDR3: TGTGCCAGCTCACAAGGCGGCGAAGCTTTCTTT. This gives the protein CASSQGGEAFF.

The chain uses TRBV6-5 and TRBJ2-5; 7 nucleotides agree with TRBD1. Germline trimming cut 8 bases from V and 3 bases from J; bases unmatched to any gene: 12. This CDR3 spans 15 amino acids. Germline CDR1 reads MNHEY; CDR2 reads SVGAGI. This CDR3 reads CASASMWTGEETQYF. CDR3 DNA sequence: TGTGCCAGCGCTTCTATGTGGACAGGAGAAGAGACCCAGTACTTC.

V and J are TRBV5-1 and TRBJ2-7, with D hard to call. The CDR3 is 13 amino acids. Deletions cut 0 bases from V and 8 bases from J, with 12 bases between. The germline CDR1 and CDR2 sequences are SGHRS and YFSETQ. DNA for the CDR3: TGCGCCAGCAGCTTGGCCCGTCTAAGTAAGCAGTACTTC. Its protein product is CASSLARLSKQYF. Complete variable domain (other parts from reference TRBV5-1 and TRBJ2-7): KAGVTQTPRYLIKTRGQQVTLSCSPISGHRSVSWYQQTPGQGLQFLFEYFSETQRNKGNFPGRFSGRQFSNSRSEMNVSTLELGDSALYLCASSLARLSKQYFGPGTRLTVT.

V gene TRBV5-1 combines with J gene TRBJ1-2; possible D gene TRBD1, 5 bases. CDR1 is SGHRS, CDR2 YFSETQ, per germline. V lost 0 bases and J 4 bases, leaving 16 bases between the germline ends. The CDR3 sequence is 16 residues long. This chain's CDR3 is CASSLGRRERGYGYTF. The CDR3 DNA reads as TGCGCCAGCAGCTTGGGAAGGAGGGAGAGGGGCTATGGCTACACCTTC.

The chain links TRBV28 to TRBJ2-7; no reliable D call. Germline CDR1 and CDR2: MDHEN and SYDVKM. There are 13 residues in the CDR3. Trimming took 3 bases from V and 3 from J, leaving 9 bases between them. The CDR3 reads CASSFESGYEQYF. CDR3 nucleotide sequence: TGTGCCAGCAGTTTTGAGTCTGGCTACGAGCAGTACTTC.

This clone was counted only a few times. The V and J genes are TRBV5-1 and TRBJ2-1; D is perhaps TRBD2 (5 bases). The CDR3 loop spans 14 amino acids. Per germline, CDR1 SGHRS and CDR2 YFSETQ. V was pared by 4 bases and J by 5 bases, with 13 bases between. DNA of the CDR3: TGCGCCAGCAGCCTGGACGCGGAGGACAATGAGCAGTTCTTC. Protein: CASSLDAEDNEQFF.

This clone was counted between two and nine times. As DNA, the CDR3 is TGTGCCAGCAGCTCGGGGAGACAGGGGGTGTATGAAAAACTGTTTTTT. The encoded protein is CASSSGRQGVYEKLFF. This sequence joins TRBV9 and TRBJ1-4, with 9 bases matching TRBD1. J gave up 6 bases and V 4 bases, and 10 bases lay outside the gene matches. Germline V gives CDR1 SGDLS, CDR2 YYNGEE. This CDR3 spans 16 amino acids. The full variable domain, with the rest looked up from reference TRBV9 and TRBJ1-4, is DSGVTQTPKHLITATGQRVTLRCSPRSGDLSVYWYQQSLDQGLQFLIQYYNGEERAKGNILERFSAQQFPDLHSELNLSSLELGDSALYFCASSSGRQGVYEKLFFGSGTQLSVL.

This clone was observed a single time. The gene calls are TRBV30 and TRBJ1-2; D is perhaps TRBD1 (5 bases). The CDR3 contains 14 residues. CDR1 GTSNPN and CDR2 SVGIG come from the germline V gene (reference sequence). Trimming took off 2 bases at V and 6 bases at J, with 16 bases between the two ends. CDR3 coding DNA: TGTGCCTGGAGTACCCTGGGCAGGGTGGATGGCTACACCTTC. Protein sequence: CAWSTLGRVDGYTF.